This T cell receptor (beta chain) is from a study of shared clonotypes between healthy human individuals. Study-wide findings and caveats: Between a few donors, naive CD4 clonotypes were shared at a level of about 5%. Relative to clonotypes present in all four donors, those not shared had lower generation probabilities.

Some clones are missing from TCRdb's copy, which holds only in-frame ones; the method was immunoSEQ multiplex PCR. The data contain around 1.9 million clones, about 94% of them singletons. As concerns this clone: Its matching antigen is unknown.

The germline V gene encodes CDR1 SGHNT and CDR2 YYREEE (reference sequence). V was cut by 4 bases and J by 2 bases, with 12 bases left in between. The CDR3 covers 14 residues. CD8 cells classed as naive were CD45RO-negative and positively selected for CCR7, excluding terminally differentiated effector memory CD45RA+ cells. The source of this sequence is a man between 18 and 35 years old in good health. Some clones in this sample may be carry-over from other donors' samples. The chain has TRBV5-4 and TRBJ1-2; possibly TRBD1 for D (6 bases). What was sequenced was naive CD8+ T cells from PBMCs. CDR3 sequence (DNA): TGTGCCAGCAGCCCACAGGGCTCAAACTATGGCTACACCTTC. As protein: CASSPQGSNYGYTF.